This is a list of T cell receptor beta chains from one sample in a study of blood T cell repertoires in COVID-19. Libraries were prepared by immunoSEQ multiplex PCR; TCRdb keeps only in-frame clonotypes and omits some of them. Of under 200,000 clones listed, approximately 90% were seen once; the top ten hold roughly 2.3%. Material: peripheral blood. These receptors were taken from a man aged 18 to 35 with acute or convalescent COVID-19. CDR3s include the opening cysteine and the closing phenylalanine or tryptophan. A D gene is named only where the DNA matches it firmly. Clone size is not always given. Where it is, it says once, few, many or a class for expanded clones.

clone_size,j_call,v_call,d_call,cdr3_aa,cdr3_nt
NA,TRBJ2-4,TRBV5-4,TRBD1,CASSPGTALAKNIQYF,TGTGCCAGCAGCCCCGGGACAGCTCTAGCCAAAAACATTCAGTACTTC
NA,TRBJ1-1,TRBV30,TRBD1,CAWSDRQGRMNTEAFF,TGTGCCTGGAGCGACAGACAGGGGCGAATGAACACTGAAGCTTTCTTT
NA,TRBJ2-7,TRBV30,NA,CAWTQGYEQYF,TGTGCCTGGACGCAGGGGTACGAGCAGTACTTC
NA,TRBJ1-1,TRBV7-9,NA,CASSYPGTPNTEAFF,TGTGCCAGCAGCTACCCCGGGACACCGAACACTGAAGCTTTCTTT
NA,TRBJ1-2,TRBV5-1,NA,CASSLGTPQRGANYGYTF,TGCGCCAGCAGCTTGGGAACCCCACAGCGCGGGGCTAACTATGGCTACACCTTC
NA,TRBJ1-2,TRBV10-1,NA,CASSESGRPGGYTF,TGCGCCAGCAGTGAGTCCGGGCGACCGGGGGGCTACACCTTC
NA,TRBJ1-1,TRBV7-9,NA,CASSLARVGTEAFF,TGTGCCAGCAGCTTAGCGCGGGTTGGGACTGAAGCTTTCTTT
few,TRBJ2-1,TRBV6-4,TRBD1,CASSARPGQGLDEQFF,TGTGCCAGCAGTGCCAGACCGGGACAGGGGTTGGATGAGCAGTTCTTC
few,TRBJ1-1,TRBV5-1,TRBD1,CASSTTGTGGLTEAFF,TGCGCCAGCAGCACCACCGGGACAGGGGGCCTCACTGAAGCTTTCTTT
NA,TRBJ1-4,TRBV7-8,TRBD1,CASSDRTGREKLFF,TGTGCCAGCAGCGATCGGACAGGGAGAGAAAAACTGTTTTTT
NA,TRBJ1-3,TRBV14,NA,CASSQAGHSGNTIYF,TGTGCCAGCAGCCAAGCGGGACACTCTGGAAACACCATATATTTT
once,TRBJ1-2,TRBV6-2/TRBV6-3,NA,CASSYSIGGTFKGYTF,TGTGCCAGCAGTTACTCGATTGGGGGCACGTTCAAAGGCTACACCTTC
NA,TRBJ1-1,TRBV19,NA,CASSIGTGRGRNTEAFF,TGTGCCAGTAGTATTGGTACAGGGAGGGGAAGGAACACTGAAGCTTTCTTT
NA,TRBJ1-1,TRBV7-9,TRBD1,CASSTDRGENTEAFF,TGTGCCAGCAGCACCGACAGGGGTGAGAACACTGAAGCTTTCTTT
NA,TRBJ1-1,TRBV28,NA,CASRTVAGVGGNTEAFF,TGTGCCAGCAGGACCGTAGCAGGGGTCGGTGGGAACACTGAAGCTTTCTTT
NA,TRBJ2-7,TRBV6-5,NA,CASSSALVDIYEQYF,TGTGCCAGCAGTTCAGCACTCGTTGACATCTACGAGCAGTACTTC
once,TRBJ1-2,TRBV2,NA,CASKPRWGDYGYTF,TGTGCCAGCAAGCCGCGGTGGGGGGACTACGGCTACACCTTC
NA,TRBJ1-6,TRBV7-8,NA,CASRGMEGSLYNSPLHF,TGTGCCAGCAGGGGGATGGAGGGGTCGCTTTATAATTCACCCCTCCACTTT
NA,TRBJ1-3,TRBV30,NA,CAWETLGNTIYF,TGTGCCTGGGAGACACTTGGAAACACCATATATTTT
NA,TRBJ1-5,TRBV7-2,TRBD1,CASSSGQGLQPQHF,TGTGCCAGCAGCTCCGGACAGGGTTTACAGCCCCAGCATTTT
NA,TRBJ1-2,TRBV6-5,TRBD1,CASSYGQGWRGYTF,TGTGCCAGCAGTTACGGACAGGGATGGAGGGGCTACACCTTC
NA,TRBJ1-1,TRBV27,TRBD1,CASSLRDRGLAEAFF,TGTGCCAGCAGTTTGAGGGACAGGGGGCTTGCTGAAGCTTTCTTT
NA,TRBJ2-1,TRBV19,TRBD1,CASSIGTGTPGSSYNEQFF,TGTGCCAGTAGTATAGGGACAGGGACTCCCGGGAGCTCCTACAATGAGCAGTTCTTC
few,TRBJ2-7,TRBV5-1,TRBD1,CASSFELGQGPYEQYF,TGCGCCAGCAGCTTCGAGCTGGGACAGGGGCCCTACGAGCAGTACTTC
NA,TRBJ1-2,TRBV7-6,NA,CASSFIPLAGYTF,TGTGCCAGCAGCTTTATTCCCTTGGCTGGCTACACCTTC
NA,TRBJ2-5,TRBV12-5,NA,CASGLVGGVETQYF,TGTGCTAGTGGTTTGGTAGGGGGTGTGGAGACCCAGTACTTC
NA,TRBJ1-3,TRBV6-5,NA,CASSSSLPSGNTIYF,TGTGCCAGCAGTTCCTCCCTACCATCTGGAAACACCATATATTTT
NA,TRBJ2-1,TRBV5-6,NA,CASSFGTGYNEQFF,TGTGCCAGCAGCTTTGGTACGGGCTACAATGAGCAGTTCTTC
NA,TRBJ2-5,TRBV27,TRBD1,CASRWDRDDQYF,TGTGCCAGCCGATGGGACAGGGATGACCAGTACTTC
NA,TRBJ2-7,TRBV27,NA,CASSLPGAGYEQYF,TGTGCCAGCAGTTTACCAGGGGCCGGCTACGAGCAGTACTTC
few,TRBJ2-7,TRBV6-5,NA,CASSLLGQSYEQYF,TGTGCCAGCAGTCTCCTGGGGCAGTCCTACGAGCAGTACTTC
NA,TRBJ1-6,TRBV27,NA,CASSSEVNYNSPLHF,TGTGCCAGCAGTTCAGAAGTAAACTATAATTCACCCCTCCACTTT
NA,TRBJ2-1,TRBV5-8,TRBD2,CASHTSGGAFLYNEQFF,TGTGCCAGCCATACTAGCGGGGGGGCTTTTTTATACAATGAGCAGTTCTTC
NA,TRBJ2-7,TRBV27,NA,CASSSYRENEQYF,TGTGCCAGCAGTTCATACAGGGAGAACGAGCAGTACTTC
NA,TRBJ2-1,TRBV6-5,TRBD1,CASRQGSSYNEQFF,TGTGCCAGCAGACAGGGGAGCTCCTACAATGAGCAGTTCTTC
once,TRBJ2-1,TRBV12-5,TRBD2,CASGQPAGGRYEQFF,TGTGCTAGTGGTCAACCAGCGGGAGGGCGTTATGAGCAGTTCTTC
NA,TRBJ1-2,TRBV7-9,NA,CASSLALNKQQPYGYTF,TGTGCCAGCAGCTTAGCCCTAAATAAACAGCAACCCTATGGCTACACCTTC
NA,TRBJ1-1,TRBV5-4,NA,CASSPGINTEAFF,TGTGCCAGCAGCCCCGGGATCAACACTGAAGCTTTCTTT
NA,TRBJ2-1,TRBV19,TRBD1,CASSISRGPSNEQFF,TGTGCCAGTAGTATTTCAAGGGGGCCCAGCAATGAGCAGTTCTTC
NA,TRBJ1-3,TRBV5-6,NA,CASSLGTSSGNTIYF,TGTGCCAGCAGCTTGGGGACATCCTCTGGAAACACCATATATTTT
once,TRBJ2-1,TRBV3-1/TRBV3-2,TRBD2,CASSAGLAGARGYNEQFF,TGTGCCAGCAGCGCGGGACTAGCGGGAGCCAGGGGCTACAATGAGCAGTTCTTC
NA,TRBJ1-2,TRBV29-1,TRBD1,CSATGDGYTF,TGCAGCGCTACAGGGGATGGCTACACCTTC
NA,TRBJ2-1,TRBV11-3,TRBD1,CASSPGTGSYNEQFF,TGTGCCAGCAGCCCTGGGACAGGCTCCTACAATGAGCAGTTCTTC
NA,TRBJ1-1,TRBV25-1,NA,CASSENRINTEAFF,TGTGCCAGCAGTGAAAACAGGATAAACACTGAAGCTTTCTTT
NA,TRBJ1-3,TRBV7-9,NA,CASSLASRGRYSGNTIYF,TGTGCCAGCAGCTTAGCTAGCAGGGGCCGCTACTCTGGAAACACCATATATTTT
NA,TRBJ2-7,TRBV30,NA,CAIRTANYEQYF,TGTGCGATAAGGACAGCCAATTACGAGCAGTACTTC
NA,TRBJ2-2,TRBV3-1/TRBV3-2,NA,CASSQGHRTSGTGELFF,TGTGCCAGCAGCCAAGGCCATAGGACGTCAGGGACCGGGGAGCTGTTTTTT
NA,TRBJ1-4,TRBV30,TRBD1,CAWDRGRIVTNEKLFF,TGTGCCTGGGACAGGGGGCGGATTGTAACTAATGAAAAACTGTTTTTT